This T cell receptor (beta chain) was identified in a study of cytomegalovirus exposure and HLA in healthy donors. Amplification used 60 Vbeta primers and 13 Jbeta primers. In the study's own analysis: Some 10 million of the 80 million or so unique TCR beta chains counted in a later analysis were shared. Method: immunoSEQ multiplex PCR; TCRdb's copy keeps in-frame clones and lacks some. V, J and clone size are those of that table, while D and trimming were read from the DNA. The data show some 150,000 clones, 80% seen once. Donors consisted of healthy bone marrow donors. Regarding this clone: Its specificity is not known.

Regarding the study as a whole: Judged likely to be a sequencing artifact was a cluster of highly shared sequence variants. In a later analysis, donors in an Asian-associated ancestry cluster reportedly had fewer N-insertions in productive TCRs than the cohort mean.

The clonotype originates from a woman in her 50s in good health and CMV-seronegative. The sequenced sample consisted of PBMCs.

The CDR3 DNA sequence: TGTGCCACCTCAGCGGGAGCATCCGATACGCAGTATTTT. Amino acid sequence: CATSAGASDTQYF. This rearrangement joins TRBV10-3 to TRBJ2-3, with TRBD2 identical over 8 bases. The germline CDR1 and CDR2 sequences are ENHRY and SYGVKD. Trimming took 10 bases from V and 6 from J; bases not matched to a gene: 9. The CDR3 is made up of 13 amino acids.